The subject of this entry is one T cell receptor beta chain. TCRdb's table, derived via immunoSEQ multiplex PCR, lists solely in-frame clones and lacks some. The table lists about 480,000 clones, 70% to 80% of them singletons. Germline values: CDR1 LNHDA, CDR2 SQIVND (reference sequence). This CDR3 contains 16 residues. The V gene end was trimmed by 6 bases and the J gene end by 12 bases; junction bases not matched to a gene: 13. These data come from a study of shared clonotypes between healthy human individuals. The chain recombines TRBV19 with TRBJ2-1; 14 bases fit TRBD2. The receptor was derived from a middle-aged woman in good health. Some clones in this sample may be carry-over from other donors' samples. The sample consisted of PBMCs. CDR3 in amino acids: CASSPTSGRAFGRQFF. The CDR3 region has the DNA TGTGCCAGTAGCCCGACTAGCGGGAGGGCCTTCGGGCGGCAGTTCTTC.